These T cell receptor beta chains were read from a single sample in a study of T cell clonotyping in hematopoietic cell transplantation. Generated by immunoSEQ multiplex PCR, the TCRdb table keeps only in-frame clones and is missing some. The sample contains 5,000 to 6,500 clones, roughly 80% of which appear only once. Material: peripheral blood mononuclear cells, obtained 180 days after allogeneic stem cell transplant. Every receptor here comes from a male patient between 65 and 85 years old who had an allogeneic stem cell transplant from an unrelated donor, so T cells may come from the graft donor. Some clones in this sample may be carry-over from other donors' samples. Each CDR3 is given with its conserved first and last residue. The D gene is left open where the match is weak. The size entry is marked missing in some rows and otherwise reads once, few, many or a size class.

D: NA; V: TRBV11-2; size: NA; J: TRBJ2-4; DNA: TGTGCCAGCAGCTCTACAGGTACCAAAAACATTCAGTACTTC; CDR3: CASSSTGTKNIQYF
D: TRBD1; V: TRBV4-2; size: NA; J: TRBJ1-2; DNA: TGTGCCAGCAGCCAGTCTCCGGGACAGTCTAACTATGGCTACACCTTC; CDR3: CASSQSPGQSNYGYTF
D: NA; V: TRBV11-3; size: medium-sized; J: TRBJ2-1; DNA: TGTGCCAGCAGCTTAGGACTAGGCAATGAGCAGTTCTTC; CDR3: CASSLGLGNEQFF
D: NA; V: TRBV28; size: NA; J: TRBJ1-5; DNA: TGTGCCAGCAGTTTACAGATGGGGCCCCAGCATTTT; CDR3: CASSLQMGPQHF
D: NA; V: TRBV28; size: NA; J: TRBJ2-2; DNA: TGTGCCAGCAGTTTAACTGAGGGTTGGTTGGGGGAGCTGTTTTTT; CDR3: CASSLTEGWLGELFF
D: TRBD1; V: TRBV28; size: NA; J: TRBJ2-7; DNA: TGTGCCAGCAGTGTACCGGGACAGGGGGCCTACGAGCAGTACTTC; CDR3: CASSVPGQGAYEQYF
D: NA; V: TRBV19; size: medium-sized; J: TRBJ1-5; DNA: TGTGCCAGTAGTATAGAACAGCTTAGCAATCAGCCCCAGCATTTT; CDR3: CASSIEQLSNQPQHF
D: TRBD1; V: TRBV5-1; size: NA; J: TRBJ1-4; DNA: TGCGCCAGCAGCGCCTCGACAGGGAGCACTAATGAAAAACTGTTTTTT; CDR3: CASSASTGSTNEKLFF
D: NA; V: TRBV14; size: NA; J: TRBJ2-5; DNA: TGTGCCAGCAGCGGGGGATTGCAAGAGACCCAGTACTTC; CDR3: CASSGGLQETQYF
D: TRBD1; V: TRBV6-5; size: NA; J: TRBJ1-1; DNA: TGTGCCAGCAGTCGGACAGGGTTTTTGAACACTGAAGCTTTCTTT; CDR3: CASSRTGFLNTEAFF
D: TRBD1; V: TRBV18; size: NA; J: TRBJ2-2; DNA: TGTGCCAGCTCACCAAGACAGGGGGCCGGGGAGCTGTTTTTT; CDR3: CASSPRQGAGELFF
D: TRBD2; V: TRBV11-3; size: NA; J: TRBJ2-3; DNA: TGTGCCAGCAGCCCCGGGGGGACTAGCACAGATACGCAGTATTTT; CDR3: CASSPGGTSTDTQYF
D: TRBD2; V: TRBV4-2; size: NA; J: TRBJ2-7; DNA: TGTGCCAGCAGCTTTGGGACTAGCGGAGCCTACGAGCAGTACTTC; CDR3: CASSFGTSGAYEQYF
D: TRBD1; V: TRBV27; size: NA; J: TRBJ2-1; DNA: TGTGCCAGCAGTAGCAGGGGGCACCGGCAATGGGAGCAGTTCTTC; CDR3: CASSSRGHRQWEQFF
D: TRBD1; V: TRBV15; size: hyperexpanded; J: TRBJ1-4; DNA: TGTGCCACCAGCAGTGGACAGGGTGCTGAAAAACTGTTTTTT; CDR3: CATSSGQGAEKLFF
D: TRBD1; V: TRBV11-2; size: NA; J: TRBJ1-5; DNA: TGTGCCAGCAGCCAGACAGGGAGAGGACAGCCCCAGCATTTT; CDR3: CASSQTGRGQPQHF
D: NA; V: TRBV6-5; size: NA; J: TRBJ2-6; DNA: TGTGCCAGCAGTTACTCAATAGGTCCGGGGGCCAACGTCCTGACTTTC; CDR3: CASSYSIGPGANVLTF
D: TRBD2; V: TRBV23-1; size: NA; J: TRBJ2-2; DNA: TGCGCCAGCAGTCAATCGGGACTAGCGGGAGCGGTGAACACCGGGGAGCTGTTTTTT; CDR3: CASSQSGLAGAVNTGELFF
D: TRBD2; V: TRBV11-2; size: medium-sized; J: TRBJ2-7; DNA: TGTGCCAGCAGCTTAGTAAGCGGGAGCAACGAGCAGTACTTC; CDR3: CASSLVSGSNEQYF
D: TRBD1; V: TRBV7-9; size: NA; J: TRBJ1-5; DNA: TGTGCCAGCAGCAACCGACAGGGGGATCAGCCCCAGCATTTT; CDR3: CASSNRQGDQPQHF
D: NA; V: TRBV2; size: NA; J: TRBJ2-3; DNA: TGTGCCAGCAGACAGGACTTCGGGACAGATACGCAGTATTTT; CDR3: CASRQDFGTDTQYF
D: TRBD1; V: TRBV5-6; size: NA; J: TRBJ1-5; DNA: TGTGCCAGCACCTCCGGGACAGGGATCAATCAGCCCCAGCATTTT; CDR3: CASTSGTGINQPQHF
D: TRBD1; V: TRBV30; size: NA; J: TRBJ1-5; DNA: TGTGCCTCTAGGACAGGGAACAGTCAGCCCCAGCATTTT; CDR3: CASRTGNSQPQHF
D: TRBD2; V: TRBV28; size: NA; J: TRBJ2-7; DNA: TGTGCCAGCAGTTTTATAGCGGGGGGAGAGCAGTACTTC; CDR3: CASSFIAGGEQYF
D: TRBD2; V: TRBV10-2; size: NA; J: TRBJ2-7; DNA: TGCGCCAGCAGTATTACTAGCGGGAGGGCCGGGGAGCAGTACTTC; CDR3: CASSITSGRAGEQYF
D: NA; V: TRBV28; size: NA; J: TRBJ2-7; DNA: TGTGCCAGCAGCCCAACTAGCTACGAGCAGTACTTC; CDR3: CASSPTSYEQYF
D: NA; V: TRBV30; size: NA; J: TRBJ2-3; DNA: TGTGCCTGGAGTGCCGGAGGACGTAGCACAGATACGCAGTATTTT; CDR3: CAWSAGGRSTDTQYF
D: TRBD1; V: TRBV30; size: NA; J: TRBJ1-5; DNA: TGTGCCTGGAGTCGTCTTCGAGGGGGCGATCAGCCCCAGCATTTT; CDR3: CAWSRLRGGDQPQHF
D: NA; V: TRBV9; size: NA; J: TRBJ1-1; DNA: TGTGCCAGCAGCGCGAGGGTTGCGGCTGAAGCTTTCTTT; CDR3: CASSARVAAEAFF
D: TRBD1; V: TRBV27; size: few; J: TRBJ2-7; DNA: TGTGCCAGCAGTCCGGACAGGGGATTTAGCGAGCAGTACTTC; CDR3: CASSPDRGFSEQYF
D: TRBD1; V: TRBV11-2; size: NA; J: TRBJ1-4; DNA: TGTGCCAGCAGCTTAGATTTCGGACAGGGGGCAGCGACTAATGAAAAACTGTTTTTT; CDR3: CASSLDFGQGAATNEKLFF
D: NA; V: TRBV9; size: NA; J: TRBJ2-7; DNA: TGTGCCAGCAGCGGACTGCGTAGGGGGGACCCCTACGAGCAGTACTTC; CDR3: CASSGLRRGDPYEQYF
D: TRBD2; V: TRBV5-1; size: NA; J: TRBJ2-1; DNA: TGCGCCAGCAGCTCCGCCGGGGGGGCGGACCTCAATGAGCAGTTCTTC; CDR3: CASSSAGGADLNEQFF
D: NA; V: TRBV19; size: few; J: TRBJ2-1; DNA: TGTGCCAGTAGTATTGTGGCAGGCCATGAGCAGTTCTTC; CDR3: CASSIVAGHEQFF
D: NA; V: TRBV5-1; size: few; J: TRBJ1-2; DNA: TGCGCCAGCAGCTTGGGGCAGGCCGGCGGCTACACCTTC; CDR3: CASSLGQAGGYTF
D: TRBD1; V: TRBV6-1; size: NA; J: TRBJ1-4; DNA: TGTGCCAGCGGGACAGTCGCAACTAATGAAAAACTGTTTTTT; CDR3: CASGTVATNEKLFF
D: NA; V: TRBV27; size: once; J: TRBJ1-5; DNA: TGTGCCAGCAGTTTAAGGGGTAGCAATCAGCCCCAGCATTTT; CDR3: CASSLRGSNQPQHF
D: NA; V: TRBV5-1; size: NA; J: TRBJ2-7; DNA: TGCGCCAGCCGCCCAGAGGGTTTAACCTACGAGCAGTACTTC; CDR3: CASRPEGLTYEQYF
D: TRBD1; V: TRBV5-1; size: NA; J: TRBJ2-7; DNA: TGCGCCAGCGTCGGGGACAGGGGCTACGAGCAGTACTTC; CDR3: CASVGDRGYEQYF
D: NA; V: TRBV7-2; size: few; J: TRBJ1-2; DNA: TGTGCCAGCAGCGCTCAAGCAGGGATCGGCTATGGCTACACCTTC; CDR3: CASSAQAGIGYGYTF
D: TRBD1; V: TRBV4-2; size: NA; J: TRBJ1-2; DNA: TGTGCCAGCAGCCAAGAGCTGGGGGGACAGGGGCGGGGAGGCTACACCTTC; CDR3: CASSQELGGQGRGGYTF
D: NA; V: TRBV2; size: NA; J: TRBJ2-7; DNA: TGTGCCAGTCGGTCGTTGGCGGGGTTCTACGAGCAGTACTTC; CDR3: CASRSLAGFYEQYF
D: NA; V: TRBV5-4; size: NA; J: TRBJ2-7; DNA: TGTGCCAGCAGCCTAGGAGGGAAATACGAGCAGTACTTC; CDR3: CASSLGGKYEQYF
D: NA; V: TRBV2; size: NA; J: TRBJ1-5; DNA: TGTGCCAGCAGTCAGAGACTGAGTTCGTGGCAGCCCCAGCATTTT; CDR3: CASSQRLSSWQPQHF
D: TRBD2; V: TRBV30; size: NA; J: TRBJ2-1; DNA: TGTGCCTGGACGGGGCGGGAGATCAATGAGCAGTTCTTC; CDR3: CAWTGREINEQFF
D: NA; V: TRBV25-1; size: NA; J: TRBJ1-5; DNA: TGTGCCTGTCAGGGGAGGGGATCATCCAATCAGCCCCAGCATTTT; CDR3: CACQGRGSSNQPQHF
D: TRBD1; V: TRBV5-1; size: NA; J: TRBJ1-1; DNA: TGCGCCAGCAGCTTGGCCGGACAGGGGGTCTTGGCTTTCTTT; CDR3: CASSLAGQGVLAFF
D: NA; V: TRBV2; size: NA; J: TRBJ2-5; DNA: TGTGCCAGCGGGCTTCAGGGGTCGTACCAAGAGACCCAGTACTTC; CDR3: CASGLQGSYQETQYF
D: NA; V: TRBV5-1; size: NA; J: TRBJ2-2; DNA: TGCGCCAGCAGCCCTCTGGACACCGGGGAGCTGTTTTTT; CDR3: CASSPLDTGELFF
D: TRBD1; V: TRBV6-1; size: few; J: TRBJ2-7; DNA: TGTGCCAGCAGTGAAGGGGGGACAGGGGGCTACGAGCAGTACTTC; CDR3: CASSEGGTGGYEQYF
D: NA; V: TRBV29-1; size: NA; J: TRBJ1-2; DNA: TGCAGCGCCCACAGGGTCGGCTATGGCTACACCTTC; CDR3: CSAHRVGYGYTF
D: TRBD1; V: TRBV5-1; size: NA; J: TRBJ2-1; DNA: TGCGCCAGCAGCTTGGGCCGGATGGACAGGGCCTACAATGAGCAGTTCTTC; CDR3: CASSLGRMDRAYNEQFF
D: NA; V: TRBV10-3; size: NA; J: TRBJ1-1; DNA: TGTGCCATCAGTGAGTCTCGTGGGCCGGGGACTGAAGCTTTCTTT; CDR3: CAISESRGPGTEAFF
D: TRBD2; V: TRBV11-3; size: NA; J: TRBJ2-1; DNA: TGTGCCAGCAGCGTCACTAGCGGGAGCGTTGAGCAGTTCTTC; CDR3: CASSVTSGSVEQFF
D: TRBD1; V: TRBV18; size: NA; J: TRBJ1-2; DNA: TGTGCCAGCTCACCCGAGACAGGGGTTCGTGGCTACACCTTC; CDR3: CASSPETGVRGYTF
D: NA; V: TRBV20-1; size: NA; J: TRBJ2-7; DNA: TGCAGTGCTAGACGGGGTGTTGAGCAGTACTTC; CDR3: CSARRGVEQYF
D: NA; V: TRBV2; size: few; J: TRBJ1-3; DNA: TGTGCCAGCACCCAATCGGGGGCTCGGGGAAACACCATATATTTT; CDR3: CASTQSGARGNTIYF
D: NA; V: TRBV19; size: NA; J: TRBJ1-5; DNA: TGTGCCAGTAGACGGACGAGGGACTATCAGCCCCAGCATTTT; CDR3: CASRRTRDYQPQHF
D: TRBD1; V: TRBV19; size: NA; J: TRBJ1-5; DNA: TGTGCCAGTAGTCTCGGGGGACAGAGGTATCAGCCCCAGCATTTT; CDR3: CASSLGGQRYQPQHF
D: NA; V: TRBV29-1; size: NA; J: TRBJ2-3; DNA: TGCAGCGTTGAGGCGGGAAGTTCCACAGATACGCAGTATTTT; CDR3: CSVEAGSSTDTQYF